Shown below are 5 T cell receptor beta chains from a single sample sequenced in a study of CD8 T cells in ankylosing spondylitis. MiXCR, applied by TCRdb to the 5' RACE reads, yields one record per CDR3 protein. The sample includes some 140,000 distinct CDR3 sequences, about 8% of them seen just once. The sequencing input was synovial fluid, either unsorted or a sorted T cell fraction (not recorded which). The receptor set was obtained from a male donor with ankylosing spondylitis.

Ten or more counts support this clonotype. The chain is built from TRBV7-2 and TRBJ1-3; TRBD1 is a possible D gene (5 bases). CDR1 is SGHTA, CDR2 FQGNSA, per germline. Trimming took 1 base from V and 2 from J, leaving 15 bases between them. CDR3 length equals 17 residues. CDR3 sequence: CASSLVGWGTTGNTIYF. CDR3 bases: TGTGCCAGCAGCTTAGTGGGTTGGGGGACTACTGGAAACACCATATATTTT.

The table lists this clonotype with a few counts. The chain links TRBV4-2 to TRBJ2-2; TRBD2 aligns across 8 bases. The ends lost 0 bases at V and 7 bases at J; junction bases unmatched: 4. Germline V gives CDR1 LGHNA, CDR2 YNFKEQ. The CDR3 has 15 amino acids. The CDR3 loop is CASSQEFGGGGELFF. The CDR3 DNA reads as TGTGCCAGCAGCCAAGAGTTCGGGGGGGGCGGGGAGCTGTTTTTT.

In DNA, the CDR3 is TGCGCCAGCAGCAGCGCAGGGAGCCGAAACACCATATATTTT. Translated: CASSSAGSRNTIYF. V gene TRBV5-1 combines with J gene TRBJ1-3; D is possibly TRBD1 (5 bases). This CDR3 contains 14 residues. The V gene's germline CDR1 is SGHRS and CDR2 YFSETQ. The V end was cut by 4 bases, the J end by 5 bases, with 13 bases between.

This clonotype was seen a few times. The V and J genes are TRBV4-2 and TRBJ1-3; D remains ambiguous. Looked up from germline, CDR1 is LGHNA and CDR2 is YNFKEQ. The CDR3 loop spans 12 amino acids. V shed 0 bases and J shed 4 bases, with 1 base lying between them. The CDR3 here is CASSQEGNTIYF. The CDR3 coding sequence is TGTGCCAGCAGCCAAGAGGGAAACACCATATATTTT.

This clonotype has only a few counts. This chain joins TRBV29-1 and TRBJ2-7; maybe TRBD2 (5 bases). The V end was cut by 4 bases, the J end by 2 bases, with 15 bases between. The CDR3 sequence is 14 residues long. Per the germline V gene, CDR1 is SQVTM and CDR2 is ANQGSEA. CDR3 amino acids: CSVGRTKRTYEQYF. CDR3 nucleotides: TGCAGCGTTGGAAGAACTAAGCGGACCTACGAGCAGTACTTC.